This TCR beta chain was sequenced in a study of cytomegalovirus exposure and HLA in healthy donors. The PCR contained 60 Vbeta and 13 Jbeta primers. Clones were read by immunoSEQ multiplex PCR, and TCRdb kept only the in-frame ones, dropping some. The table records around 190,000 clones, approximately 77% of them present only once. Sequenced material: PBMCs. The TCR comes from a man aged 35-49 years in good health and CMV-seropositive.

The CDR3 region is CASSLSQGRIQPQHF. DNA of the CDR3: TGTGCCAGCAGCTTGAGTCAGGGAAGGATCCAGCCCCAGCATTTT. V is TRBV5-5 and J is TRBJ1-5; D may be TRBD1 (5 bases). V was trimmed by 1 base and J by 7 bases, leaving 15 bases between them. CDR1 is SGHKS, CDR2 YYEKEE, per germline (reference sequence). CDR3 length equals 15 residues.